Detailed here is one TCR beta chain. Germline trimming cut 4 bases from V and 10 bases from J; bases unmatched to any gene: 6. This CDR3 spans 13 amino acids. The germline CDR1 and CDR2 sequences are MDHEN and SYDVKM. These data are taken from a study of a mutant IDH1 vaccine in newly diagnosed glioma. On the study more broadly: Former treatment meant radiotherapy, temozolomide, or both; the majority had gotten both.

Time point specified: baseline, week 1 (first vaccination visit). Treatment meaning: pre-vaccination baseline after standard-of-care therapy. The study enrolled donors with new WHO grade 3 or 4 IDH1-mutant, ATRX-lost astrocytomas. Clones were read by immunoSEQ multiplex PCR, and TCRdb kept only the in-frame ones, dropping some. The sample lists 90,000 to 100,000 clones, 85% to 90% occurring once. This sample comprised PBMCs, obtained from a glioma patient treated with radiotherapy, temozolomide or both. The clonotype comes from a woman aged 45 to 65 with glioma. The chain carries TRBV28 and TRBJ1-1; 10 bases line up with TRBD1. This chain's CDR3 is CASSSTGGLGAFF. CDR3 bases: TGTGCCAGCAGTTCGACAGGGGGCCTAGGAGCTTTCTTT.